A single sample gave rise to the 10 T cell receptor beta chains below, sequenced in a study of vaccination effects on CD4 cells after COVID-19. An approximately 10-day culture period preceded the isolation of CD4+ T cells. Assay used: immunoSEQ multiplex PCR; TCRdb lists only in-frame clones, some missing. The sample holds 35,000 to 40,000 clones, roughly 74% seen once. These receptors have no known antigen. Sample: CD4+ T cells from PBMCs cultured without peptide, taken before COVID-19 vaccination. The source of these receptors is a human donor who received a COVID-19 vaccine.

This rearrangement joins TRBV2 to TRBJ2-3; 11 nucleotides align to TRBD2. Germline-derived CDR1 and CDR2 are SNHLY and FYNNEI. This CDR3 region has 15 residues. The V and J ends lost 6 bases and 4 bases, in that order; junction bases with no gene match: 6. The CDR3 region is CASRIGTSGADTQYF. For the CDR3, the DNA is TGTGCCAGCAGAATTGGGACTAGCGGTGCAGATACGCAGTATTTT. Complete variable domain (other parts from reference TRBV2 and TRBJ2-3): EPEVTQTPSHQVTQMGQEVILRCVPISNHLYFYWYRQILGQKVEFLVSFYNNEISEKSEIFDDQFSVERPDGSNFTLKIRSTKLEDSAMYFCASRIGTSGADTQYFGPGTRLTVL.

The CDR3 reads CASRTTRGYTGELFF. CDR3 nucleotide sequence: TGTGCCAGCAGGACCACTAGGGGATATACCGGGGAGCTGTTTTTT. The genes are TRBV2 and TRBJ2-2; D is tentatively TRBD1 or TRBD2 (5 bases each). Looked up from germline, CDR1 is SNHLY and CDR2 is FYNNEI. The length of the CDR3 is 15 residues. The V end was cut by 6 bases, the J end by 5 bases, with 16 bases between.

Comment on this clone: The germline gene is not matched at one end of the junction; a read error may be the cause. V usage is TRBV29-1 and J usage is TRBJ2-1; D is possibly TRBD1 (7 bases). The CDR3 runs 15 residues. The germline V gene encodes CDR1 SQVTM and CDR2 ANQGSEA. CDR3 region: CSLERGGGPYNEQFF. The CDR3 coding sequence is TGCAGCCTTGAACGAGGAGGGGGCCCCTACAATGAGCAGTTCTTC.

The rearrangement uses TRBV3-1 (or the pseudogene TRBV3-2) and TRBJ1-2; 12 bases match TRBD1. Trimming at V came to 4 bases and at J to 7 bases, leaving 7 bases not matched to a gene. CDR1 and CDR2 (germline): LGHDT, YNNKEL (reference sequence). The length of the CDR3 is 15 residues. CDR3 in amino acids: CASSPSGQGAGGYTF. CDR3 DNA sequence: TGTGCCAGCAGCCCGTCGGGACAGGGGGCGGGTGGCTACACCTTC.

The chain joins TRBV5-1 to TRBJ2-6; no clear D gene. Germline V lookup: CDR1 SGHRS, CDR2 YFSETQ. V lost 3 bases to trimming and J lost 0 bases, with 16 bases between them. This CDR3 is 18 amino acids long. As DNA, the CDR3 is TGCGCCAGCAGCTCGTCGGTCCTCACGAGCTCTGGGGCCAACGTCCTGACTTTC. Translated, it gives CASSSSVLTSSGANVLTF. The variable domain in full, with the rest retrieved from reference TRBV5-1 and TRBJ2-6, is KAGVTQTPRYLIKTRGQQVTLSCSPISGHRSVSWYQQTPGQGLQFLFEYFSETQRNKGNFPGRFSGRQFSNSRSEMNVSTLELGDSALYLCASSSSVLTSSGANVLTFGAGSRLTVL.

The chain links TRBV15 to TRBJ2-2; 7 bases are a match to TRBD1. J was trimmed by 2 bases and V by 1 base; bases with no gene match: 4. The CDR3 consists of 16 residues. Germline V gene lookup returns CDR1 LNHNV and CDR2 YYDKDF (reference sequence). The CDR3 nucleotides read TGTGCCACCAGCAGAGGGGGGACAGCTAACACCGGGGAGCTGTTTTTT. Translated, it gives CATSRGGTANTGELFF. Full variable domain (rest looked up from reference TRBV15 and TRBJ2-2): DAMVIQNPRYQVTQFGKPVTLSCSQTLNHNVMYWYQQKSSQAPKLLFHYYDKDFNNEADTPDNFQSRRPNTSFCFLDIRSPGLGDTAMYLCATSRGGTANTGELFFGEGSRLTVL.

This clone counts as large. The chain couples TRBV7-2 to TRBJ1-5; D not resolved. Germline CDR1 SGHTA, CDR2 FQGNSA. V was clipped by 4 bases and J by 4 bases, with 8 bases between them. The CDR3 contains 13 residues. The chain's CDR3 is CASSSDLNQPQHF. CDR3 coding DNA: TGTGCCAGCAGCTCGGATCTGAATCAGCCCCAGCATTTT.

J is TRBJ1-5 and V is TRBV27; D unclear. Between the trimmed V and J ends, which lost 5 bases and 3 bases, there was a span of 8 bases. Germline CDR1 reads MNHEY; CDR2 reads SMNVEV (reference sequence). The CDR3 runs 13 residues. The CDR3 DNA follows: TGTGCCAGCAGTCCCGCGGTCAATCAGCCCCAGCATTTT. Amino acid sequence: CASSPAVNQPQHF.

This clone was seen a few times. The chain combines TRBV7-2 with TRBJ2-5; no reliable D call. The CDR3 spans 13 residues. Germline V gives CDR1 SGHTA, CDR2 FQGNSA. V was trimmed by 5 bases and J by 2 bases, leaving 9 bases between them. This CDR3 reads CASSVRVQETQYF. CDR3 in DNA: TGTGCCAGCAGCGTAAGGGTACAAGAGACCCAGTACTTC.

This clone was detected only a few times. The CDR3 nucleotides are TGTGCCAGCAGCTTCCTTGGGGGGGCCGGGGAGCTGTTTTTT. Protein product: CASSFLGGAGELFF. The chain joins TRBV5-8 to TRBJ2-2, with 7 bases identical to TRBD2. CDR1 is SGHTS and CDR2 is YDEGEE in the germline V gene. The CDR3 runs to 14 residues. Trimming removed 2 bases from V and 6 bases from J; junction bases left unmatched: 4. The entire variable domain, with the rest obtained from reference TRBV5-8 and TRBJ2-2, is as follows: EAGVTQSPTHLIKTRGQQATLRCSPISGHTSVYWYQQALGLGLQFLLWYDEGEERNRGNFPPRFSGRQFPNYSSELNVNALELEDSALYLCASSFLGGAGELFFGEGSRLTVL.